These T cell receptor beta chains were read from a single sample in a study of T cells in localized non-small cell lung cancer. Method: immunoSEQ multiplex PCR; TCRdb's copy keeps in-frame clones and lacks some. The sample lists about 41,000 clones, almost 90% occurring once. Specimen: peripheral blood, collected before any cancer treatment. All receptors come from a female donor at least 60 years old with stage I squamous cell lung carcinoma. CDR3s include the opening cysteine and the closing phenylalanine or tryptophan. The D gene is left open where the match is weak. Part of the rows lack a size; the others show once, few, many or a class for expanded clones.

D gene: TRBD1; V gene: TRBV7-3; J gene: TRBJ1-2; clone size: few; CDR3 protein: CASSSTGGRYGYTF; CDR3 DNA: TGTGCCAGCAGTTCTACAGGGGGCCGCTATGGCTACACCTTC
D gene: TRBD1; V gene: TRBV9; J gene: TRBJ2-1; clone size: .; CDR3 protein: CASSDRTGSRGEQFF; CDR3 DNA: TGTGCCAGCAGCGACCGGACAGGGTCGAGAGGTGAGCAGTTCTTC
D gene: .; V gene: TRBV19; J gene: TRBJ2-2; clone size: .; CDR3 protein: CASRSGLANTGELFF; CDR3 DNA: TGTGCCAGTAGGTCGGGACTCGCGAACACCGGGGAGCTGTTTTTT
D gene: .; V gene: TRBV20-1; J gene: TRBJ2-7; clone size: .; CDR3 protein: CSARLVEQYF; CDR3 DNA: TGCAGTGCTCGGCTGGTCGAGCAGTACTTC
D gene: TRBD1; V gene: TRBV6-6; J gene: TRBJ1-5; clone size: .; CDR3 protein: CASSYRTGNPQHF; CDR3 DNA: TGTGCCAGCAGTTACAGGACAGGGAACCCCCAGCATTTT
D gene: TRBD2; V gene: TRBV4-3; J gene: TRBJ2-7; clone size: .; CDR3 protein: CASSPVAGGREQYF; CDR3 DNA: TGCGCCAGCAGCCCAGTAGCGGGAGGTCGGGAGCAGTACTTC
D gene: .; V gene: TRBV4-3; J gene: TRBJ2-2; clone size: .; CDR3 protein: CAAGLFQAGELFF; CDR3 DNA: TGCGCCGCCGGGCTTTTTCAGGCCGGGGAGCTGTTTTTT
D gene: .; V gene: TRBV12-5; J gene: TRBJ1-1; clone size: once; CDR3 protein: CASGLGQAYTEAFF; CDR3 DNA: TGTGCTAGTGGTTTGGGACAGGCCTACACTGAAGCTTTCTTT
D gene: TRBD1; V gene: TRBV13; J gene: TRBJ2-7; clone size: .; CDR3 protein: CASSPEVTGAEYEQYF; CDR3 DNA: TGTGCCAGCAGCCCAGAGGTGACAGGGGCTGAGTACGAGCAGTACTTC
D gene: .; V gene: TRBV4-3; J gene: TRBJ1-1; clone size: .; CDR3 protein: CASSQGWVDTEAFF; CDR3 DNA: TGCGCCAGCAGCCAAGGGTGGGTAGACACTGAAGCTTTCTTT
D gene: .; V gene: TRBV6-6; J gene: TRBJ1-1; clone size: .; CDR3 protein: CASSGGGISGPEAFF; CDR3 DNA: TGTGCCAGCAGCGGGGGGGGCATAAGTGGCCCTGAAGCTTTCTTT
D gene: TRBD2; V gene: TRBV25-1; J gene: TRBJ2-2; clone size: .; CDR3 protein: CASRAGVGTGELFF; CDR3 DNA: TGTGCCAGCAGAGCGGGAGTGGGAACCGGGGAGCTGTTTTTT
D gene: .; V gene: TRBV7-7; J gene: TRBJ2-3; clone size: .; CDR3 protein: CAIPKGGDTDTQYF; CDR3 DNA: TGTGCTATCCCGAAGGGGGGGGACACAGATACGCAGTATTTT
D gene: .; V gene: TRBV19; J gene: TRBJ2-6; clone size: .; CDR3 protein: CASSMGRGRSGANVLTF; CDR3 DNA: TGTGCCAGTAGTATGGGCAGGGGCCGCTCTGGGGCCAACGTCCTGACTTTC
D gene: .; V gene: TRBV4-1; J gene: TRBJ1-1; clone size: medium-sized; CDR3 protein: CASSRDTEAFF; CDR3 DNA: TGCGCCAGCAGCCGGGACACTGAAGCTTTCTTT
D gene: TRBD1; V gene: TRBV11-2; J gene: TRBJ2-5; clone size: .; CDR3 protein: CASSSDRGIGTQYF; CDR3 DNA: TGTGCCAGCAGCTCAGACAGGGGGATAGGGACCCAGTACTTC
D gene: TRBD1; V gene: TRBV7-9; J gene: TRBJ2-1; clone size: .; CDR3 protein: CASSLGQYNEQFF; CDR3 DNA: TGTGCCAGCAGCTTGGGACAGTACAATGAGCAGTTCTTC
D gene: TRBD2; V gene: TRBV4-1; J gene: TRBJ2-1; clone size: .; CDR3 protein: CASSLRLAVEQFF; CDR3 DNA: TGCGCCAGCAGCCTTCGACTAGCAGTTGAGCAGTTCTTC
D gene: .; V gene: TRBV30; J gene: TRBJ1-1; clone size: .; CDR3 protein: CAWSAGRRNTEAFF; CDR3 DNA: TGTGCCTGGAGTGCCGGACGTAGGAACACTGAAGCTTTCTTT
D gene: .; V gene: TRBV25-1; J gene: TRBJ1-4; clone size: .; CDR3 protein: CASSESRLRGEKLFF; CDR3 DNA: TGTGCCAGCAGTGAATCCAGGCTAAGGGGTGAAAAACTGTTTTTT
D gene: .; V gene: TRBV5-1; J gene: TRBJ2-1; clone size: .; CDR3 protein: CASSFTGRVAVNPNEQFF; CDR3 DNA: TGCGCCAGCAGCTTCACAGGAAGGGTAGCGGTGAACCCCAATGAGCAGTTCTTC
D gene: TRBD1; V gene: TRBV30; J gene: TRBJ2-1; clone size: few; CDR3 protein: CAWTRAGTGGNEQFF; CDR3 DNA: TGTGCCTGGACCCGGGCTGGGACAGGGGGCAATGAGCAGTTCTTC
D gene: TRBD2; V gene: TRBV29-1; J gene: TRBJ2-2; clone size: .; CDR3 protein: CSALAGATGELFF; CDR3 DNA: TGCAGCGCCCTAGCGGGCGCCACCGGGGAGCTGTTTTTT
D gene: .; V gene: TRBV7-2; J gene: TRBJ2-5; clone size: once; CDR3 protein: CASSLDGLEETQYF; CDR3 DNA: TGTGCCAGCAGCTTAGATGGTCTTGAAGAGACCCAGTACTTC
D gene: .; V gene: TRBV10-2; J gene: TRBJ2-5; clone size: .; CDR3 protein: CASSESGVQETQYF; CDR3 DNA: TGCGCCAGCAGTGAGTCGGGAGTACAAGAGACCCAGTACTTC
D gene: TRBD1; V gene: TRBV7-8; J gene: TRBJ2-6; clone size: .; CDR3 protein: CASRSSRTGEFSGANVLTF; CDR3 DNA: TGTGCCAGCAGATCATCCCGGACAGGGGAATTCTCTGGGGCCAACGTCCTGACTTTC
D gene: .; V gene: TRBV10-2; J gene: TRBJ2-7; clone size: .; CDR3 protein: CASSDSTQSYEQYF; CDR3 DNA: TGCGCCAGCAGTGACTCCACCCAGTCCTACGAGCAGTACTTC
D gene: TRBD1; V gene: TRBV19; J gene: TRBJ2-6; clone size: .; CDR3 protein: CASRPGQNSGANVLTF; CDR3 DNA: TGTGCCAGTAGACCGGGACAGAACTCTGGGGCCAACGTCCTGACTTTC
D gene: .; V gene: TRBV7-3; J gene: TRBJ2-3; clone size: .; CDR3 protein: CASSLTSYGTDTQYF; CDR3 DNA: TGTGCCAGCAGCTTAACGAGTTATGGAACGGATACGCAGTATTTT
D gene: TRBD2; V gene: TRBV6-1; J gene: TRBJ2-1; clone size: .; CDR3 protein: CASSRSGRADEQFF; CDR3 DNA: TGTGCCAGCAGTAGAAGCGGGAGGGCCGACGAGCAGTTCTTC
D gene: TRBD1; V gene: TRBV6-6; J gene: TRBJ1-2; clone size: .; CDR3 protein: CASNARDRGWDYTF; CDR3 DNA: TGTGCCAGCAACGCCCGGGACAGGGGTTGGGACTACACCTTC
D gene: TRBD1; V gene: TRBV6-5; J gene: TRBJ2-5; clone size: .; CDR3 protein: CASRGTGGETQYF; CDR3 DNA: TGTGCCAGCAGAGGGACAGGGGGGGAGACCCAGTACTTC
D gene: TRBD1; V gene: TRBV5-1; J gene: TRBJ2-5; clone size: .; CDR3 protein: CASKGARETQYF; CDR3 DNA: TGCGCCAGCAAGGGGGCGAGGGAGACCCAGTACTTC
D gene: .; V gene: TRBV7-9; J gene: TRBJ1-1; clone size: .; CDR3 protein: CASTRGATEAFF; CDR3 DNA: TGTGCCAGCACCCGGGGGGCCACTGAAGCTTTCTTT
D gene: .; V gene: TRBV14; J gene: TRBJ2-3; clone size: .; CDR3 protein: CASRLRGTDTQYF; CDR3 DNA: TGTGCCAGCAGACTAAGAGGGACAGATACGCAGTATTTT
D gene: .; V gene: TRBV7-8; J gene: TRBJ2-7; clone size: .; CDR3 protein: CASSRGRGQRVYEQYF; CDR3 DNA: TGTGCCAGCAGCAGGGGAAGGGGCCAGCGGGTCTACGAGCAGTACTTC
D gene: .; V gene: TRBV5-4; J gene: TRBJ1-2; clone size: .; CDR3 protein: CASSLIQGVTIGYTF; CDR3 DNA: TGTGCCAGCAGCTTGATACAGGGCGTAACTATCGGCTACACCTTC
D gene: .; V gene: TRBV19; J gene: TRBJ1-1; clone size: .; CDR3 protein: CASTNRGPRGERGTEAFF; CDR3 DNA: TGTGCCAGTACCAACCGGGGACCGCGCGGTGAACGGGGCACTGAAGCTTTCTTT
D gene: .; V gene: TRBV5-6; J gene: TRBJ1-1; clone size: .; CDR3 protein: CASSFGRNRKNTEAFF; CDR3 DNA: TGTGCCAGCAGCTTCGGTCGTAATAGGAAGAACACTGAAGCTTTCTTT
D gene: .; V gene: TRBV7-7; J gene: TRBJ2-5; clone size: .; CDR3 protein: CASSFKGGGETQYF; CDR3 DNA: TGTGCCAGCAGCTTCAAAGGGGGTGGCGAGACCCAGTACTTC
D gene: TRBD2; V gene: TRBV15; J gene: TRBJ2-1; clone size: .; CDR3 protein: CATSRDLGTSGGYNEQFF; CDR3 DNA: TGTGCCACCAGCAGAGATTTGGGGACTAGCGGGGGCTACAATGAGCAGTTCTTC
D gene: TRBD2; V gene: TRBV27; J gene: TRBJ2-1; clone size: once; CDR3 protein: CASTQGTSGYLEQFF; CDR3 DNA: TGTGCCAGCACTCAGGGGACTAGCGGGTATCTTGAGCAGTTCTTC
D gene: .; V gene: TRBV7-3; J gene: TRBJ1-2; clone size: .; CDR3 protein: CASSLRGIGGYTF; CDR3 DNA: TGTGCCAGCAGCTTAAGGGGGATTGGTGGCTACACCTTC
D gene: TRBD1; V gene: TRBV4-3; J gene: TRBJ2-6; clone size: .; CDR3 protein: CASSRRTGTIRSGANVLTF; CDR3 DNA: TGCGCCAGCAGCAGACGGACAGGGACAATCCGCTCTGGGGCCAACGTCCTGACTTTC
D gene: .; V gene: TRBV10-2; J gene: TRBJ2-4; clone size: .; CDR3 protein: CASSEGGGIIQYF; CDR3 DNA: TGCGCCAGCAGTGAGGGGGGAGGCATCATTCAGTACTTC
D gene: .; V gene: TRBV7-7; J gene: TRBJ2-7; clone size: .; CDR3 protein: CASSFGGGNEQYF; CDR3 DNA: TGTGCCAGCAGCTTCGGGGGCGGCAACGAGCAGTACTTC
D gene: .; V gene: TRBV5-1; J gene: TRBJ1-2; clone size: .; CDR3 protein: CASSVGGSYGYTF; CDR3 DNA: TGCGCCAGCAGCGTCGGGGGGAGCTATGGCTACACCTTC
D gene: .; V gene: TRBV2; J gene: TRBJ2-4; clone size: .; CDR3 protein: CASRDRLIEAKNIQYF; CDR3 DNA: TGTGCCAGCAGGGACAGACTCATCGAAGCCAAAAACATTCAGTACTTC
D gene: .; V gene: TRBV6-5; J gene: TRBJ1-1; clone size: few; CDR3 protein: CASRPGPGTEAFF; CDR3 DNA: TGTGCCAGCAGACCGGGACCTGGCACTGAAGCTTTCTTT
D gene: .; V gene: TRBV21-1; J gene: TRBJ2-7; clone size: .; CDR3 protein: CASSKVRPASAGEQYF; CDR3 DNA: TGTGCCAGCAGCAAAGTTAGGCCGGCCTCCGCGGGTGAGCAGTACTTC
D gene: TRBD2; V gene: TRBV18; J gene: TRBJ2-7; clone size: .; CDR3 protein: CASSLPTSGGYEQYF; CDR3 DNA: TGTGCCAGCTCACTGCCGACTAGCGGGGGCTACGAGCAGTACTTC
D gene: .; V gene: TRBV5-1; J gene: TRBJ2-3; clone size: .; CDR3 protein: CASSPIDGAVNTQYF; CDR3 DNA: TGCGCCAGCAGCCCTATAGACGGGGCAGTAAATACGCAGTATTTT
D gene: .; V gene: TRBV5-1; J gene: TRBJ2-3; clone size: once; CDR3 protein: CASSGGPNSGDTQYF; CDR3 DNA: TGCGCCAGCAGCGGCGGGCCCAACTCAGGAGATACGCAGTATTTT
D gene: TRBD2; V gene: TRBV5-1; J gene: TRBJ2-7; clone size: .; CDR3 protein: CASSLTAGSYEQYF; CDR3 DNA: TGCGCCAGCAGCTTGACAGCGGGGTCCTACGAGCAGTACTTC